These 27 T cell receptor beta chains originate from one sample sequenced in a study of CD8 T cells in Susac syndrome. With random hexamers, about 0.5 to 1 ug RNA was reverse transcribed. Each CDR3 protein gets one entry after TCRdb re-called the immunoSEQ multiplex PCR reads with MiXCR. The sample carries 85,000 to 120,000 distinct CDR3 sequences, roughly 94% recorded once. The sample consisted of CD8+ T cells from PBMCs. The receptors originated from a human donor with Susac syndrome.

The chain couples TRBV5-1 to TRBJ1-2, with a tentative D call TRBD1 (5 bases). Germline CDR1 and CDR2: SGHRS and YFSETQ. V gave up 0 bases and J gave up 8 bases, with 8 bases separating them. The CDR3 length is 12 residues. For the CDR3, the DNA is TGCGCCAGCAGCTTGGGAGGGGAAGGCTACACCTTC. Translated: CASSLGGEGYTF.

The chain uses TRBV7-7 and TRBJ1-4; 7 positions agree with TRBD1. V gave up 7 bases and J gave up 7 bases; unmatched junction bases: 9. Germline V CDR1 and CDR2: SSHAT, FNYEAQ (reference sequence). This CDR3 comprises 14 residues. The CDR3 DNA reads TGTGCCAGCACCCTCAAACAGGGGTGTGAAAAACTGTTTTTT. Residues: CASTLKQGCEKLFF. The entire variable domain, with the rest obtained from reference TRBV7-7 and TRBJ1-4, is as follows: GAGVSQSPRYKVTKRGQDVTLRCDPISSHATLYWYQQALGQGPEFLTYFNYEAQPDKSGLPSDRFSAERPEGSISTLTIQRTEQRDSAMYRCASTLKQGCEKLFFGSGTQLSVL.

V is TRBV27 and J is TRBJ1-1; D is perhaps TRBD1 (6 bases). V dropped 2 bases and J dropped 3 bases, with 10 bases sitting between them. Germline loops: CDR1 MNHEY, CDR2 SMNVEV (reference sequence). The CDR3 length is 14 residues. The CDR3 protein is CASSLGGAYTEAFF. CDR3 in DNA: TGTGCCAGCAGTTTAGGGGGGGCGTACACTGAAGCTTTCTTT.

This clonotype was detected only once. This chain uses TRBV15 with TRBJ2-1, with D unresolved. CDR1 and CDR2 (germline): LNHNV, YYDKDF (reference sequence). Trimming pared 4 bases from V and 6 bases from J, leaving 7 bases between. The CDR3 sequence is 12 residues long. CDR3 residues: CATSTVFNEQFF. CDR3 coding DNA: TGTGCCACCAGCACAGTGTTCAATGAGCAGTTCTTC.

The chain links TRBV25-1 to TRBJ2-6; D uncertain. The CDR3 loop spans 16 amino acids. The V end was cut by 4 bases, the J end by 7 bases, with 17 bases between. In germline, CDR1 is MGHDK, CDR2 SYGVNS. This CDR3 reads CASSGPIFSGANVLTF. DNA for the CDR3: TGTGCCAGCAGTGGACCTATTTTCTCGGGTGCCAACGTCCTGACTTTC.

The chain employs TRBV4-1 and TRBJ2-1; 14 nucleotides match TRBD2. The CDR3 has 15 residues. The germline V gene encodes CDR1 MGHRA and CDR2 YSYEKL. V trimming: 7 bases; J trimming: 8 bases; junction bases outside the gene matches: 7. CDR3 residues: CASTPTSGGAHEQFF. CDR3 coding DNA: TGCGCCAGCACCCCGACTAGCGGGGGGGCCCATGAGCAGTTCTTC.

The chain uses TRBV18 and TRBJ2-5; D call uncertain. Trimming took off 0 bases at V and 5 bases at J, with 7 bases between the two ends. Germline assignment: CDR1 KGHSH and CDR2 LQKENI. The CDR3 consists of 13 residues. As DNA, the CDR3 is TGTGCCAGCTCACCACCGTCCCAGGAGACCCAGTACTTC. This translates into CASSPPSQETQYF.

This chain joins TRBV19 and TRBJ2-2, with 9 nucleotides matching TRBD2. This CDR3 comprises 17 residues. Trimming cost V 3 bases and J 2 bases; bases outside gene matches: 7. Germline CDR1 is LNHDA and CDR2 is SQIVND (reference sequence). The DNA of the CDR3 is TGTGCCAGTAGTATCTGGGGTAGCGGGGGAAACACCGGGGAGCTGTTTTTT. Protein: CASSIWGSGGNTGELFF.

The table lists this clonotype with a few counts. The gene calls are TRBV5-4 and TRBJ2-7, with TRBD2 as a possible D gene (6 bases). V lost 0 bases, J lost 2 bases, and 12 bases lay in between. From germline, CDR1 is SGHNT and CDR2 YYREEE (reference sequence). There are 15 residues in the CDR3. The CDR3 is CASSLEGTGAYEQYF. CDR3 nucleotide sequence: TGTGCCAGCAGCTTGGAGGGGACGGGGGCCTACGAGCAGTACTTC.

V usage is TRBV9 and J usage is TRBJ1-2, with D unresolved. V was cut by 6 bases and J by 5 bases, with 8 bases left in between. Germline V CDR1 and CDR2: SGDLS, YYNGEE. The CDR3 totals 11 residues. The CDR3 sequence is CASTSSYGYTF. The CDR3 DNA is TGTGCCAGCACCTCGTCGTATGGCTACACCTTC.

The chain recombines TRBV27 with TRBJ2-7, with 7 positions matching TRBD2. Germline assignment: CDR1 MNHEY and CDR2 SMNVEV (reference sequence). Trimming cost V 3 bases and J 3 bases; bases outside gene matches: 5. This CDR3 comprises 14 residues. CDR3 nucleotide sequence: TGTGCCAGCAGTTTCGGGGGAGGGAGCTACGAGCAGTACTTC. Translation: CASSFGGGSYEQYF.

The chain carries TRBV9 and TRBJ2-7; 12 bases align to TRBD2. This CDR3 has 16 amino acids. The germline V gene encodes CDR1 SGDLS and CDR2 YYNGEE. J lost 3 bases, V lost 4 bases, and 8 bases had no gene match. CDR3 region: CASSPRTSGANYEQYF. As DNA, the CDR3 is TGTGCCAGCAGCCCGCGGACTAGCGGGGCCAACTACGAGCAGTACTTC.

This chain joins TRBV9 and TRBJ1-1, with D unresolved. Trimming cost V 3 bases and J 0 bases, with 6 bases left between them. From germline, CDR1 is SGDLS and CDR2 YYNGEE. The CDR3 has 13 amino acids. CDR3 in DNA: TGTGCCAGCAGCGGGACGGTGAACACTGAAGCTTTCTTT. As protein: CASSGTVNTEAFF.

The DNA of the CDR3 is TGTGCCAGCAGTCCAACGCAGTATTTT. Amino acids: CASSPTQYF. The V gene is TRBV6-5, the J gene TRBJ2-3, with unresolved D. CDR3 length: 9 amino acids. Germline assignment: CDR1 MNHEY and CDR2 SVGAGI. The V gene lost 5 bases and the J gene lost 9 bases, with 3 bases spanning the gap.

CDR3 protein: CASSLRPSQETQYF. DNA for the CDR3: TGTGCCAGCAGCTTACGGCCCAGCCAAGAGACCCAGTACTTC. V usage is TRBV13 and J usage is TRBJ2-5; the D is unclear. The CDR3 has 14 residues. Germline assignment: CDR1 PRHDT and CDR2 FYEKMQ (reference sequence). The V and J ends lost 2 bases and 1 base respectively, with 8 bases between them.

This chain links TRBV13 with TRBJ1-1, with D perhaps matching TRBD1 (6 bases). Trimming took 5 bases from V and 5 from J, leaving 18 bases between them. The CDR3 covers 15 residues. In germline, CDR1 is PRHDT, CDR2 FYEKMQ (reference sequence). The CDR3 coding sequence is TGTGCCAGCAGCAACCTCCGGGACCAGGGGACTGAAGCTTTCTTT. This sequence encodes CASSNLRDQGTEAFF. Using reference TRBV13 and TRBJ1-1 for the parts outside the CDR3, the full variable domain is AAGVIQSPRHLIKEKRETATLKCYPIPRHDTVYWYQQGPGQDPQFLISFYEKMQSDKGSIPDRFSAQQFSDYHSELNMSSLELGDSALYFCASSNLRDQGTEAFFGQGTRLTVV.

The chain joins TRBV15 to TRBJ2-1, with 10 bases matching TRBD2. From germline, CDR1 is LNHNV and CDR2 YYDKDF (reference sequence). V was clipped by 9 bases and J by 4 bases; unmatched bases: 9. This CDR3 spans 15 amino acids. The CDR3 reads CATAPTSGVYNEQFF. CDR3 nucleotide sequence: TGTGCCACTGCACCCACTAGCGGGGTATACAATGAGCAGTTCTTC.

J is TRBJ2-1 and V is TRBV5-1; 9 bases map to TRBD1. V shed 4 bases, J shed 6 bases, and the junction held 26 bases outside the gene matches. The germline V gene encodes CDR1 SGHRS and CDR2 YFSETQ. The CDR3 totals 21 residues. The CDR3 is CASSTQGGDRVYPWSPNEQFF. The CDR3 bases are TGCGCCAGCAGCACACAAGGTGGGGACAGGGTCTATCCCTGGTCGCCCAATGAGCAGTTCTTC.

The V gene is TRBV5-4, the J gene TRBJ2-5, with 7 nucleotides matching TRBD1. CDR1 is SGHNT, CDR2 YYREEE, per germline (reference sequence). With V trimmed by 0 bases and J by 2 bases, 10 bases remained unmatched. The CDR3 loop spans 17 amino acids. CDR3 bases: TGTGCCAGCAGCTTGGCCCGGGACAGAGACATGCAAGAGACCCAGTACTTC. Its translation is CASSLARDRDMQETQYF.

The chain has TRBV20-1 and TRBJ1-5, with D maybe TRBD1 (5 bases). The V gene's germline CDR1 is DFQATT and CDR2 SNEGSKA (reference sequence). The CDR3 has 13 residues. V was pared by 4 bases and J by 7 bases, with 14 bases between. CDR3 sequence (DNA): TGCAGTGCTACAGGGAAGATTGGCCAGCCCCAGCATTTT. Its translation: CSATGKIGQPQHF.

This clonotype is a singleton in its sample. CDR3 nucleotide sequence: TGTGCCAGCAGCGCAGACGGGGACTACGAGCAGTACTTC. Its translation: CASSADGDYEQYF. The rearrangement links TRBV9 to TRBJ2-7; D is possibly TRBD2 (5 bases). Germline CDR1 is SGDLS and CDR2 is YYNGEE. The CDR3 contains 13 residues. V was shortened by 3 bases and J by 3 bases, with 10 bases between the two germline ends.

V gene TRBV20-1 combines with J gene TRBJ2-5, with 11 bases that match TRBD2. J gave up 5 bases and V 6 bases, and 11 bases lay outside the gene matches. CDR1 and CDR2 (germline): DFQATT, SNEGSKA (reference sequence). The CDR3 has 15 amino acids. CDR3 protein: CSARASGGSGETQYF. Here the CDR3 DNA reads TGCAGTGCACGAGCTAGCGGGGGGTCAGGGGAGACCCAGTACTTC.

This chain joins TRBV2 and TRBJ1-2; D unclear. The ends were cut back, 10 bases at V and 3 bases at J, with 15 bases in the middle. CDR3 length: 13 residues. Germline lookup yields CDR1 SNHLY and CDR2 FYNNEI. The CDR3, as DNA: TGTGCCACCAAGTCCGACGAGGACTATGGCTACACCTTC. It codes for CATKSDEDYGYTF.

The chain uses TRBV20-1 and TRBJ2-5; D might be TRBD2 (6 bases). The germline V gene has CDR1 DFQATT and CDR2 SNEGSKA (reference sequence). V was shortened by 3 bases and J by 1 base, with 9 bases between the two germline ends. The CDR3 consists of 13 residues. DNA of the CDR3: TGCAGTGCTAGGCAGCGGGCCCAAGAGACCCAGTACTTC. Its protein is CSARQRAQETQYF.

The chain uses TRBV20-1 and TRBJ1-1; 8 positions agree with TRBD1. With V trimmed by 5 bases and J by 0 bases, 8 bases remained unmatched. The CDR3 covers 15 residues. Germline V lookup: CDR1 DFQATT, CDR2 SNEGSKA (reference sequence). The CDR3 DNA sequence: TGCAGTGCTCCCCGTGAGGGACAGGTGAACACTGAAGCTTTCTTT. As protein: CSAPREGQVNTEAFF.

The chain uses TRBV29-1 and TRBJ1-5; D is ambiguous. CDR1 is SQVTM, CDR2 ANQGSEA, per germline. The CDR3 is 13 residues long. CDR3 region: CTKDGNSNQPQHF. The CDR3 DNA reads TGCACCAAGGACGGGAATAGCAATCAGCCCCAGCATTTT.

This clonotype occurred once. The CDR3 bases are TGCGCCAGCAGCCAGTTGACAGGGAGAGAGACCCAGTACTTC. Its protein product is CASSQLTGRETQYF. This chain uses TRBV4-1 with TRBJ2-5; 7 bases map to TRBD1. Looked up from germline, CDR1 is MGHRA and CDR2 is YSYEKL. Germline trimming cut 3 bases from V and 4 bases from J; bases unmatched to any gene: 5. The CDR3 is 14 amino acids.